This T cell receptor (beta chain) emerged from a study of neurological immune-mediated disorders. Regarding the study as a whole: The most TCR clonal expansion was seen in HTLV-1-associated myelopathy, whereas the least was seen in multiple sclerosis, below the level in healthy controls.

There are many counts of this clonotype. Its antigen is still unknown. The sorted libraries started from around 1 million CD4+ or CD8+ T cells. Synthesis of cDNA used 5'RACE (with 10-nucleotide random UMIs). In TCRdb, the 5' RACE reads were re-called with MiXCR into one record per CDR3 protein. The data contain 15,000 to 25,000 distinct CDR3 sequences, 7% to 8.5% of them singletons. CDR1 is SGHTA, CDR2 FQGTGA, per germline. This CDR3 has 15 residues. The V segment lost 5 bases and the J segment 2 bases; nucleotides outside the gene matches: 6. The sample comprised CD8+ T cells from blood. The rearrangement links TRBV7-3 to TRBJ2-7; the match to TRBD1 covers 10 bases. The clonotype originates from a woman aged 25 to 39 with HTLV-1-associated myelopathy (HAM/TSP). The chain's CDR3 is CASSLTGTGAYEQYF. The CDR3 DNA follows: TGTGCCAGCAGCCTCACCGGGACAGGGGCCTACGAGCAGTACTTC.